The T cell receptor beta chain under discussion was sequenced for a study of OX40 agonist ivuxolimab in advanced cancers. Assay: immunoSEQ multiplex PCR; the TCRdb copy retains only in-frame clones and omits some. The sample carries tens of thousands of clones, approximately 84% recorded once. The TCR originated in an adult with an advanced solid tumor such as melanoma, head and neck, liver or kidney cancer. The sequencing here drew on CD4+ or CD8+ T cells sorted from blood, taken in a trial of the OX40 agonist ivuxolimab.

In DNA, the CDR3 is TGTGCCAGCAGCTTAAATGAAGACACTGAAGCTTTCTTT. As protein: CASSLNEDTEAFF. The rearrangement joins TRBV7-9 to TRBJ1-1; D call uncertain. CDR3 length: 13 amino acids. CDR1 is SEHNR and CDR2 is FQNEAQ in the germline V gene (reference sequence). V lost 2 bases and J 3 bases, leaving 7 bases between the germline ends.